Shown below are 19 T cell receptor beta chains from a single sample sequenced in a study of blood T cell repertoires in COVID-19. Using immunoSEQ multiplex PCR, the repertoire was profiled, and TCRdb retains in-frame clones only, with some absent. The sample lists some 200,000 clones; 83% were seen once. Sequencing used PBMCs or T cells enriched from blood (not recorded which). These receptors came from a woman in her forties or fifties who had been exposed to COVID-19.

The J gene is TRBJ1-6, the V gene TRBV2; D might be TRBD1 (6 bases). CDR1 is SNHLY, CDR2 FYNNEI, per germline. Trimming removed 6 bases at V and 9 bases at J, with 24 bases between. The CDR3 is 17 amino acids. This CDR3 reads CASSVEVGQRFASPLHF. In DNA, the CDR3 is TGTGCCAGCAGCGTAGAGGTAGGACAGCGATTTGCTTCACCCCTCCACTTT.

Concerning this clone: The sample has other DNA sequences that encode this CDR3 too. The chain carries TRBV18 and TRBJ1-1; D gene uncertain. The CDR3 consists of 13 residues. Trimming took off 2 bases at V and 2 bases at J, with 6 bases between the two ends. Germline V CDR1 and CDR2: KGHSH, LQKENI. CDR3 coding DNA: TGTGCCAGCTCACCAGAAGCCAACACTGAAGCTTTCTTT. Translation gives CASSPEANTEAFF.

The chain recombines TRBV6-2 or TRBV6-3 with TRBJ1-2; no definite D call. V was clipped by 7 bases and J by 5 bases, with 17 bases between them. The germline gives CDR1 MNHEY, CDR2 SVGEGT. This CDR3 contains 14 residues. The CDR3 coding sequence is TGTGCCAGCATCCCATCTATCCGCGGTTATGGCTACACCTTC. Translation gives CASIPSIRGYGYTF.

The chain carries TRBV9 and TRBJ1-1; 9 bases fit TRBD1. Germline CDR1 and CDR2: SGDLS and YYNGEE. V lost 3 bases and J lost 0; bases outside the gene matches: 3. The CDR3 runs 15 residues. In DNA, the CDR3 is TGTGCCAGCAGCGCCACAGGGGGCTTGAACACTGAAGCTTTCTTT. Its translation is CASSATGGLNTEAFF.

The gene calls are TRBV5-1 and TRBJ2-1; D is perhaps TRBD2 (6 bases). CDR1 SGHRS and CDR2 YFSETQ come from the germline V gene. The CDR3 is 14 residues long. Between the trimmed V and J ends, which lost 2 bases and 0 bases, there was a span of 6 bases. The DNA for the CDR3 is TGCGCCAGCAGCTTCGGGGGCTCCTACAATGAGCAGTTCTTC. Protein product: CASSFGGSYNEQFF.

The rearrangement uses TRBV21-1 and TRBJ1-2; the table's D call of TRBD1 was not tested on the DNA. TRBV21-1 is given as a pseudogene. The CDR3 is 12 amino acids. The CDR3 loop is CARDMGRSAYTF. CDR3 nucleotides: TGTGCCAGGGATATGGGGCGTTCGGCCTACACCTTC.

This clone was recorded only once. This rearrangement joins TRBV11-2 to TRBJ2-7; no definite D call. Germline loops: CDR1 SGHAT, CDR2 FQNNGV. The CDR3 has 15 residues. The V end lost 0 bases, the J end lost 2 bases, and 11 bases lay between the germline ends. The CDR3 region is CASSLELAGTYEQYF. The CDR3 DNA is TGTGCCAGCAGCTTAGAATTGGCAGGAACCTACGAGCAGTACTTC.

The chain has TRBV6-1 and TRBJ1-1; no clear D. CDR1 MNHNS and CDR2 SASEGT come from the germline V gene. V shed 3 bases and J shed 11 bases, with 16 bases lying between them. CDR3 length: 13 amino acids. CDR3 DNA: TGTGCCAGCAGTGACCCCCCCCCAGGAGGGGCTTTCTTT. The encoded protein is CASSDPPPGGAFF.

This clone has only one observation. V usage is TRBV5-1 and J usage is TRBJ1-4; D ambiguous. The CDR3 is 12 amino acids. CDR1 and CDR2 (germline): SGHRS, YFSETQ. V lost 0 bases to trimming and J lost 8 bases, with 5 bases between them. The CDR3: CASSLDGEKLFF. CDR3 DNA: TGCGCCAGCAGCTTGGACGGGGAAAAACTGTTTTTT. The full variable domain, rest sourced from reference TRBV5-1 and TRBJ1-4, is KAGVTQTPRYLIKTRGQQVTLSCSPISGHRSVSWYQQTPGQGLQFLFEYFSETQRNKGNFPGRFSGRQFSNSRSEMNVSTLELGDSALYLCASSLDGEKLFFGSGTQLSVL.

The chain joins TRBV6-5 to TRBJ1-6, with 10 bases lining up with TRBD1. Trimming cost V 5 bases and J 10 bases; bases outside gene matches: 5. Germline-derived CDR1 and CDR2 are MNHEY and SVGAGI. There are 14 residues in the CDR3. The CDR3 region has the DNA TGTGCCAGCAGTCAGGGACAGGGGTTCTCACCCCTCCACTTT. Its protein is CASSQGQGFSPLHF.

V usage is TRBV7-9 and J usage is TRBJ1-1, with 10 bases that match TRBD1. CDR1 is SEHNR and CDR2 is FQNEAQ in the germline V gene (reference sequence). This CDR3 contains 17 residues. Unmatched junction bases numbered 8, after V lost 3 bases and J lost 1 base. Written as DNA, the CDR3 is TGTGCCAGCAGCTTCCCCCCGGGACAGGGGAAGAACACTGAAGCTTTCTTT. Protein: CASSFPPGQGKNTEAFF. The full variable domain, with the rest looked up from reference TRBV7-9 and TRBJ1-1, is DTGVSQNPRHKITKRGQNVTFRCDPISEHNRLYWYRQTLGQGPEFLTYFQNEAQLEKSRLLSDRFSAERPKGSFSTLEIQRTEQGDSAMYLCASSFPPGQGKNTEAFFGQGTRLTVV.

In DNA, the CDR3 is TGCGCCAGCAGGGGCCCGGCTAACTATGGCTACACCTTC. Residues: CASRGPANYGYTF. The chain is built from TRBV10-2 and TRBJ1-2, with unresolved D. Germline CDR1 WSHSY, CDR2 SAAADI. CDR3 length equals 13 residues. V dropped 6 bases and J dropped 0 bases, with 8 bases sitting between them.

The chain is built from TRBV12-3 or TRBV12-4 and TRBJ1-1; possibly TRBD1 for D (5 bases). The CDR3 has 13 residues. With 3 bases removed from V and 3 bases from J, the gap between germline ends came to 8 bases. The CDR3 sequence is CASSFQGHTEAFF. The CDR3 DNA sequence: TGTGCCAGCAGTTTTCAGGGCCACACTGAAGCTTTCTTT.

The gene calls are TRBV6-5 and TRBJ2-7; D perhaps matches TRBD2 (5 bases). The CDR3 totals 14 residues. The germline CDR1 and CDR2 sequences are MNHEY and SVGAGI. Trimming removed 7 bases from V and 1 base from J, with 14 bases in between. The CDR3 is CASKVGLQSYEQYF. The CDR3 coding sequence is TGTGCCAGCAAAGTAGGACTCCAATCCTACGAGCAGTACTTC.

J is TRBJ2-1 and V is TRBV27, with TRBD2 matching 13 bases. The J segment lost 5 bases and the V segment lost 5 bases, leaving 9 bases of the junction unmatched. This CDR3 spans 17 amino acids. CDR1 and CDR2 from the germline V gene are MNHEY and SMNVEV (reference sequence). The CDR3 protein is CASSPKLAGGPHNEQFF. The DNA of the CDR3 is TGTGCCAGCAGTCCTAAACTAGCGGGGGGGCCCCACAATGAGCAGTTCTTC.

The rearrangement links TRBV28 to TRBJ2-5; 7 nucleotides match TRBD1. The CDR3 contains 13 residues. V lost 3 bases, J lost 5 bases, and 3 bases stayed unmatched. Germline assignment: CDR1 MDHEN and CDR2 SYDVKM. The CDR3 loop reads CASSFQDRETQYF. CDR3 in DNA: TGTGCCAGCAGTTTTCAGGACAGGGAGACCCAGTACTTC. Looking up the rest from reference TRBV28 and TRBJ2-5 gives the full variable domain: DVKVTQSSRYLVKRTGEKVFLECVQDMDHENMFWYRQDPGLGLRLIYFSYDVKMKEKGDIPEGYSVSREKKERFSLILESASTNQTSMYLCASSFQDRETQYFGPGTRLLVL.

CDR3 DNA sequence: TGTGCCAGCAGTTCCAGGGGCCACGAGCAGTACTTC. Residues: CASSSRGHEQYF. The V call is TRBV12-3 or TRBV12-4, the J call TRBJ2-7; tentatively, D is TRBD1 (6 bases). V dropped 4 bases and J dropped 5 bases, with 9 bases sitting between them. This CDR3 spans 12 amino acids.

The rearrangement joins TRBV3-1 (or the pseudogene TRBV3-2) to TRBJ1-6, with 7 bases fitting TRBD1. The V and J ends lost 4 bases and 14 bases, in that order; junction bases with no gene match: 17. Germline CDR1 reads LGHDT; CDR2 reads YNNKEL (reference sequence). CDR3 size: 16 residues. CDR3 residues: CASSRQQGPGWRTLHF. CDR3 sequence (DNA): TGTGCCAGCAGCCGGCAACAGGGGCCTGGATGGAGGACCCTCCACTTT.

The V call is TRBV7-8, the J call TRBJ1-5; no clear D. This CDR3 has 14 amino acids. Deletions cut 3 bases from V and 0 bases from J, with 6 bases between. CDR1 and CDR2 from the germline V gene are SGHVS and FQNEAQ. CDR3 region: CASSLSDSNQPQHF. The CDR3 DNA reads as TGTGCCAGCAGCTTGAGTGATAGCAATCAGCCCCAGCATTTT.